These T cell receptor beta chains were read from a single sample in a study of blood T cell repertoires in COVID-19. Using immunoSEQ multiplex PCR, the repertoire was profiled, and TCRdb retains in-frame clones only, with some absent. The profile covers some 93,000 clones, with 65% to 90% appearing a single time and less than 8.5% taken by the ten largest. What was sequenced was peripheral blood. These receptors were taken from a man aged 55 to 70 with acute or convalescent COVID-19. Both conserved end residues are part of each CDR3. The order of the fields is D gene, J gene, clone size, V gene, CDR3 protein, CDR3 DNA. A D gene is named only where the DNA matches it firmly. Clone size is given for some rows only: seen once, a few or many times, or a class if the clone is expanded.

D: NA; J: TRBJ2-3; size: once; V: TRBV7-2; CDR3: CASSLDWREGGLGTDTQYF; DNA: TGTGCCAGCAGCTTAGATTGGAGGGAGGGGGGGTTAGGCACAGATACGCAGTATTTT
D: NA; J: TRBJ2-7; size: NA; V: TRBV27; CDR3: CASSLQGRNYEQYF; DNA: TGTGCCAGCAGTTTACAGGGTCGGAACTACGAGCAGTACTTC
D: TRBD1; J: TRBJ1-1; size: NA; V: TRBV7-9; CDR3: CASSLGQKAFF; DNA: TGTGCCAGCAGCTTGGGACAGAAAGCTTTCTTT
D: TRBD2; J: TRBJ2-2; size: NA; V: TRBV7-9; CDR3: CASSPRTSGRKTGELFF; DNA: TGTGCCAGCAGCCCACGGACTAGCGGGAGAAAAACCGGGGAGCTGTTTTTT
D: TRBD1; J: TRBJ2-1; size: NA; V: TRBV15; CDR3: CATSRERTGNYNEQFF; DNA: TGTGCCACCAGCAGAGAAAGGACAGGAAACTACAATGAGCAGTTCTTC
D: NA; J: TRBJ1-3; size: NA; V: TRBV3-1/TRBV3-2; CDR3: CASSPGEVLGNTIYF; DNA: TGTGCCAGCAGCCCCGGGGAGGTATTGGGAAACACCATATATTTT
D: TRBD1; J: TRBJ1-6; size: NA; V: TRBV30; CDR3: CAWRGQGVVSPLHF; DNA: TGTGCCTGGAGGGGACAGGGAGTAGTGTCACCCCTCCACTTT
D: NA; J: TRBJ1-5; size: once; V: TRBV11-2; CDR3: CASSLGRGEQPQHF; DNA: TGTGCCAGCAGCTTAGGTAGGGGTGAACAGCCCCAGCATTTT
D: NA; J: TRBJ1-2; size: NA; V: TRBV9; CDR3: CASSVIGQGDYGYTF; DNA: TGTGCCAGCAGCGTAATCGGCCAAGGGGACTATGGCTACACCTTC
D: TRBD1; J: TRBJ1-2; size: few; V: TRBV6-6; CDR3: CASRRTGTALYGYTF; DNA: TGTGCCAGCAGAAGAACCGGGACAGCTCTCTATGGCTACACCTTC
D: TRBD1; J: TRBJ2-5; size: once; V: TRBV6-1; CDR3: CASSEPRTGYQETQYF; DNA: TGTGCCAGCAGTGAACCGCGGACAGGGTACCAAGAGACCCAGTACTTC
D: TRBD1; J: TRBJ1-1; size: NA; V: TRBV5-4; CDR3: CASSPPTGGNTEAFF; DNA: TGTGCCAGCAGCCCCCCTACAGGGGGGAACACTGAAGCTTTCTTT
D: NA; J: TRBJ2-2; size: NA; V: TRBV4-3; CDR3: CASSQVRNTGELFF; DNA: TGCGCCAGCAGCCAAGTCAGAAACACCGGGGAGCTGTTTTTT
D: NA; J: TRBJ1-2; size: NA; V: TRBV29-1; CDR3: CSVERQLYGYTF; DNA: TGCAGCGTTGAGAGGCAGCTCTATGGCTACACCTTC
D: TRBD1; J: TRBJ1-2; size: NA; V: TRBV7-2; CDR3: CASSLENRGFYGYTF; DNA: TGTGCCAGCAGCTTAGAGAACAGGGGATTTTATGGCTACACCTTC
D: TRBD2; J: TRBJ2-5; size: NA; V: TRBV3-1/TRBV3-2; CDR3: CASSQDGTSDWKTQYF; DNA: TGTGCCAGCAGCCAGGACGGGACTAGCGACTGGAAGACCCAGTACTTC
D: TRBD2; J: TRBJ2-5; size: NA; V: TRBV18; CDR3: CASSQGTSGRRRETQYF; DNA: TGTGCCAGCTCACAGGGGACTAGCGGGAGGAGGCGAGAGACCCAGTACTTC
D: NA; J: TRBJ1-1; size: NA; V: TRBV7-2; CDR3: CASSLSSGNTEAFF; DNA: TGTGCCAGCAGCTTAAGTTCCGGGAACACTGAAGCTTTCTTT
D: NA; J: TRBJ2-3; size: NA; V: TRBV9; CDR3: CASSEGGGTSTDTQYF; DNA: TGTGCCAGCAGCGAGGGAGGGGGGACTAGCACAGATACGCAGTATTTT
D: NA; J: TRBJ1-1; size: NA; V: TRBV7-9; CDR3: CASSLSGVVAFF; DNA: TGTGCCAGCAGCTTATCGGGGGTCGTGGCTTTCTTT
D: NA; J: TRBJ1-5; size: NA; V: TRBV19; CDR3: CASSTGTRNSNQPQHF; DNA: TGTGCCAGTAGTACCGGGACACGGAATAGCAATCAGCCCCAGCATTTT
D: NA; J: TRBJ2-2; size: NA; V: TRBV12-3/TRBV12-4; CDR3: CASRRDAGELFF; DNA: TGTGCCAGTAGGAGAGATGCCGGGGAGCTGTTTTTT
D: NA; J: TRBJ1-4; size: NA; V: TRBV11-2; CDR3: CASSVGINEKLFF; DNA: TGTGCCAGCAGCGTCGGGATTAATGAAAAACTGTTTTTT
D: TRBD2; J: TRBJ2-1; size: few; V: TRBV20-1; CDR3: CSASLGGSKRNEQFF; DNA: TGCAGTGCTAGTCTTGGCGGGAGTAAGAGGAATGAGCAGTTCTTC
D: NA; J: TRBJ2-5; size: NA; V: TRBV18; CDR3: CASSPLQRGSQETQYF; DNA: TGTGCCAGCTCACCACTGCAACGTGGCAGCCAAGAGACCCAGTACTTC
D: NA; J: TRBJ1-2; size: NA; V: TRBV2; CDR3: CASTYFYGYTF; DNA: TGTGCCAGCACGTACTTCTATGGCTACACCTTC
D: NA; J: TRBJ1-5; size: NA; V: TRBV19; CDR3: CASSPDVGGGNQPQHF; DNA: TGTGCCAGTAGTCCCGACGTAGGAGGGGGCAATCAGCCCCAGCATTTT
D: TRBD1; J: TRBJ2-5; size: once; V: TRBV27; CDR3: CASSRTGGQETQYF; DNA: TGTGCCAGCAGCAGGACAGGGGGCCAAGAGACCCAGTACTTC
D: NA; J: TRBJ1-1; size: NA; V: TRBV4-3; CDR3: CASSQDGRDLSEAFF; DNA: TGCGCCAGCAGCCAAGATGGGAGGGACCTTTCTGAAGCTTTCTTT
D: NA; J: TRBJ1-5; size: NA; V: TRBV6-6; CDR3: CASSQDREDQPQHF; DNA: TGTGCCAGCAGCCAGGACCGGGAGGATCAGCCCCAGCATTTT
D: TRBD2; J: TRBJ2-3; size: NA; V: TRBV5-1; CDR3: CASSAVAGATDTQYF; DNA: TGCGCCAGCAGCGCGGTAGCGGGGGCCACAGATACGCAGTATTTT
D: NA; J: TRBJ2-5; size: NA; V: TRBV6-1; CDR3: CASSEGAMGMTQYF; DNA: TGTGCCAGCAGTGAGGGCGCGATGGGTATGACCCAGTACTTC
D: NA; J: TRBJ1-3; size: NA; V: TRBV18; CDR3: CASSPMGATSGNTIYF; DNA: TGTGCCAGCTCACCAATGGGGGCGACCTCTGGAAACACCATATATTTT
D: NA; J: TRBJ1-6; size: NA; V: TRBV30; CDR3: CAWSLSGDRDSANNSPLHF; DNA: TGTGCCTGGAGTCTCTCGGGGGACCGAGACAGTGCCAATAATTCACCCCTCCACTTT
D: NA; J: TRBJ2-2; size: NA; V: TRBV6-2/TRBV6-3; CDR3: CASSLLSGTGELFF; DNA: TGTGCCAGCAGTCTACTCTCCGGCACCGGGGAGCTGTTTTTT
D: TRBD1; J: TRBJ1-2; size: NA; V: TRBV5-1; CDR3: CASSVTDRGQDYGYTF; DNA: TGCGCCAGCAGCGTTACCGACAGGGGGCAAGACTATGGCTACACCTTC
D: TRBD2; J: TRBJ2-3; size: NA; V: TRBV7-9; CDR3: CASSFGTSGSGTDTQYF; DNA: TGTGCCAGCAGCTTCGGGACTAGCGGGAGTGGAACAGATACGCAGTATTTT
D: NA; J: TRBJ2-1; size: NA; V: TRBV7-2; CDR3: CASSPPVGLSSSYNEQFF; DNA: TGTGCCAGCAGCCCGCCGGTCGGACTTTCGAGCTCCTACAATGAGCAGTTCTTC
D: TRBD2; J: TRBJ2-5; size: NA; V: TRBV11-2; CDR3: CASSAQAGGPLSAQYF; DNA: TGTGCCAGCAGCGCCCAAGCGGGGGGTCCATTGTCGGCCCAGTACTTC
D: NA; J: TRBJ1-2; size: NA; V: TRBV15; CDR3: CATSRDRPDSLLNYGYTF; DNA: TGTGCCACCAGCAGAGATCGTCCGGACTCCTTACTTAACTATGGCTACACCTTC
D: TRBD2; J: TRBJ2-2; size: NA; V: TRBV7-3; CDR3: CASSSRLAGAGELFF; DNA: TGTGCCAGCAGCTCACGACTAGCGGGAGCCGGGGAGCTGTTTTTT
D: TRBD2; J: TRBJ2-1; size: NA; V: TRBV7-2; CDR3: CASSLGQGLAGYNEQFF; DNA: TGTGCCAGCAGCTTAGGGCAGGGGCTAGCGGGGTACAATGAGCAGTTCTTC
D: NA; J: TRBJ2-5; size: NA; V: TRBV15; CDR3: CATSRDRGQLYQETQYF; DNA: TGTGCCACCAGCAGAGATCGAGGTCAGCTTTACCAAGAGACCCAGTACTTC
D: TRBD1; J: TRBJ1-2; size: NA; V: TRBV19; CDR3: CASSFGTAYGYTF; DNA: TGTGCCAGTAGTTTCGGGACAGCTTATGGCTACACCTTC
D: TRBD2; J: TRBJ2-1; size: NA; V: TRBV11-3; CDR3: CASSLTSGTREQFF; DNA: TGTGCCAGCAGCTTGACTAGCGGGACGCGTGAGCAGTTCTTC
D: TRBD1; J: TRBJ2-2; size: NA; V: TRBV5-1; CDR3: CASSQRQGATGELFF; DNA: TGCGCCAGCAGCCAAAGACAGGGGGCGACCGGGGAGCTGTTTTTT
D: TRBD1; J: TRBJ2-2; size: NA; V: TRBV9; CDR3: CASSGQGAGTGELFF; DNA: TGTGCCAGCAGCGGACAGGGGGCAGGAACCGGGGAGCTGTTTTTT
D: NA; J: TRBJ1-2; size: NA; V: TRBV19; CDR3: CASSPGGSYGYTF; DNA: TGTGCCAGTAGTCCCGGGGGGAGCTATGGCTACACCTTC
D: NA; J: TRBJ2-7; size: NA; V: TRBV12-3/TRBV12-4; CDR3: CASSTRQTYEQYF; DNA: TGTGCCAGCTCGACGCGACAGACCTACGAGCAGTACTTC
D: NA; J: TRBJ2-1; size: once; V: TRBV5-4; CDR3: CASSRQVSYNEQFF; DNA: TGTGCCAGCAGCCGACAAGTCTCCTACAATGAGCAGTTCTTC
D: NA; J: TRBJ1-1; size: NA; V: TRBV6-4; CDR3: CASSEGPGIEAFF; DNA: TGTGCCAGCAGTGAAGGACCAGGGATTGAAGCTTTCTTT
D: NA; J: TRBJ2-3; size: NA; V: TRBV19; CDR3: CASSILVADTQYF; DNA: TGTGCCAGTAGTATTCTAGTAGCAGATACGCAGTATTTT
D: TRBD1; J: TRBJ1-5; size: NA; V: TRBV5-8; CDR3: CASSRGQGGNQPQHF; DNA: TGTGCCAGCAGCCGTGGACAGGGCGGCAATCAGCCCCAGCATTTT
D: TRBD1; J: TRBJ1-2; size: once; V: TRBV9; CDR3: CASSAEQGALRF; DNA: TGTGCCAGCAGCGCAGAACAGGGGGCCCTGCGCTTC
D: NA; J: TRBJ2-2; size: NA; V: TRBV5-1; CDR3: CASRDMTSTTGELFF; DNA: TGCGCCAGCAGAGACATGACCAGCACCACCGGGGAGCTGTTTTTT
D: NA; J: TRBJ1-6; size: NA; V: TRBV5-1; CDR3: CASSLLTSSSYNSPLHF; DNA: TGCGCCAGCAGCTTGTTAACCTCGAGCTCCTATAATTCACCCCTCCACTTT
D: TRBD1; J: TRBJ1-1; size: NA; V: TRBV7-9; CDR3: CASRPDTGERTEAFF; DNA: TGTGCCAGCAGACCTGATACAGGGGAACGGACTGAAGCTTTCTTT
D: NA; J: TRBJ1-2; size: NA; V: TRBV11-2; CDR3: CASSLRGLYGYTF; DNA: TGTGCCAGCAGCTTAAGGGGCCTGTATGGCTACACCTTC
D: TRBD1; J: TRBJ1-6; size: few; V: TRBV19; CDR3: CASSHRGAVNRSPLHF; DNA: TGTGCCAGTAGCCACAGGGGTGCGGTTAATCGTTCACCCCTCCACTTT